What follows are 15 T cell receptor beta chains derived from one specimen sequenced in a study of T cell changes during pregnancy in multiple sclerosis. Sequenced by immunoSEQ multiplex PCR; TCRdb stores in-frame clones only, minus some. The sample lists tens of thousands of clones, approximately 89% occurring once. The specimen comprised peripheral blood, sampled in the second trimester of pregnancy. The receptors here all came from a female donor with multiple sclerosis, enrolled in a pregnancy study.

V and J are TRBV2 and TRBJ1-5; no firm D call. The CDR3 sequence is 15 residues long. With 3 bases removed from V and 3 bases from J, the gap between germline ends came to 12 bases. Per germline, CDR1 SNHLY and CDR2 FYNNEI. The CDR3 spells CASSERRQPNQPQHF. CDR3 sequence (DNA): TGTGCCAGCAGTGAGCGGCGGCAGCCCAATCAGCCCCAGCATTTT.

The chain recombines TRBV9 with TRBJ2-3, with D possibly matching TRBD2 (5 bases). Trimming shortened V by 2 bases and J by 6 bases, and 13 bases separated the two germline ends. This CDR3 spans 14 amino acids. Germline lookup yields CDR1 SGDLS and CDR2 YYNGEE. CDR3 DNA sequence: TGTGCCAGCAGCGTCGGGGAAACGGGGGATACGCAGTATTTT. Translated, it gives CASSVGETGDTQYF. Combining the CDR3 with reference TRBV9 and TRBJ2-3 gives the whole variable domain DSGVTQTPKHLITATGQRVTLRCSPRSGDLSVYWYQQSLDQGLQFLIQYYNGEERAKGNILERFSAQQFPDLHSELNLSSLELGDSALYFCASSVGETGDTQYFGPGTRLTVL.

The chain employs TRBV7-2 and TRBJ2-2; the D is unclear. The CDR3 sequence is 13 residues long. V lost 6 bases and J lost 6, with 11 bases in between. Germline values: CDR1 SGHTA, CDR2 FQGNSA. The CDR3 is CASSAIRSGELFF. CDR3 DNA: TGTGCCAGCAGTGCTATACGATCCGGGGAGCTGTTTTTT.

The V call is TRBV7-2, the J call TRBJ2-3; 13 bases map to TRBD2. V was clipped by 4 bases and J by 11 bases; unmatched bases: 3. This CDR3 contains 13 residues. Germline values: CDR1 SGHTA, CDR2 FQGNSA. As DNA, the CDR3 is TGTGCCAGCAGCTGGGGGACTAGCGGGGTGCAGTATTTT. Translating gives CASSWGTSGVQYF.

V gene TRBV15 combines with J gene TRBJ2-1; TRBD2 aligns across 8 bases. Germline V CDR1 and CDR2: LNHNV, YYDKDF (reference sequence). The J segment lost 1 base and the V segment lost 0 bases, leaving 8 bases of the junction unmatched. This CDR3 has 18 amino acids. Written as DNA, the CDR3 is TGTGCCACCAGCAGAGACCTCGCGGGAGGAAGGTCCTACAATGAGCAGTTCTTC. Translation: CATSRDLAGGRSYNEQFF.

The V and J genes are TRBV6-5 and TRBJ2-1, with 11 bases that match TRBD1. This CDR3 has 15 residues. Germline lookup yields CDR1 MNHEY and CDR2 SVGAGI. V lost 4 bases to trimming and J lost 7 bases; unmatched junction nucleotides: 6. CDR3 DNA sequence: TGTGCCAGCAGTTTTGACCGGGACAGGGGGAATGAGCAGTTCTTC. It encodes CASSFDRDRGNEQFF.

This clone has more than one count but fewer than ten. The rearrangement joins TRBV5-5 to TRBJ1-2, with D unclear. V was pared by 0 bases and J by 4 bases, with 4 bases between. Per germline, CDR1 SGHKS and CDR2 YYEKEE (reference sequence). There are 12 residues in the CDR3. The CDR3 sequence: CASSLDSYGYTF. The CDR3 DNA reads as TGTGCCAGCAGCTTGGACAGCTATGGCTACACCTTC.

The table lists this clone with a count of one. Here the CDR3 DNA reads TGTGCCAGCAGTACCACTAGCCCGGGAACCTACGAGCAGTACTTC. This encodes CASSTTSPGTYEQYF. This chain connects TRBV6-6 to TRBJ2-7; D is perhaps TRBD2 (6 bases). The CDR3 runs to 15 residues. V was shortened by 5 bases and J by 2 bases, with 16 bases between the two germline ends. The V gene's germline CDR1 is MNHNY and CDR2 SVGAGI (reference sequence).

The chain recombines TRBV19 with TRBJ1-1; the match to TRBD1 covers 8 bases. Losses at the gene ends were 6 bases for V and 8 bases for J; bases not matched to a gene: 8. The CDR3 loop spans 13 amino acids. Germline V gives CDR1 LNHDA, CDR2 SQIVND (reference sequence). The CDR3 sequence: CASRPDRAREAFF. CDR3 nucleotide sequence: TGTGCCAGTAGACCGGACAGGGCGAGGGAAGCTTTCTTT.

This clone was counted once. The CDR3 region is CASGPDTGELFF. In DNA form, the CDR3 reads TGTGCTAGTGGTCCAGACACCGGGGAGCTGTTTTTT. The chain links TRBV12-5 to TRBJ2-2; unclear D gene. V was trimmed by 5 bases and J by 3 bases, leaving 4 bases between them. The CDR3 spans 12 residues. CDR1 and CDR2 from the germline V gene are LGHNT and FRNRAP.

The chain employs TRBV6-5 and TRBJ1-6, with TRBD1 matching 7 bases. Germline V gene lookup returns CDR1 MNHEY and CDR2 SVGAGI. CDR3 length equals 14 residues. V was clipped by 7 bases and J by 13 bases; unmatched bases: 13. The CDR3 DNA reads TGTGCCAGCACCCGGACAGGCCATCGGTTCCCCCTCCACTTT. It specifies CASTRTGHRFPLHF.

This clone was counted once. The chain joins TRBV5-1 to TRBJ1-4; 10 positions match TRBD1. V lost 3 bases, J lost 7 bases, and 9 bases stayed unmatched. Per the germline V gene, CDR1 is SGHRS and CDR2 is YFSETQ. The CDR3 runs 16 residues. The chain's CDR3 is CASSSAQGQGTEKLFF. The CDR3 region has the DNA TGCGCCAGCAGCTCAGCTCAGGGACAGGGGACTGAAAAACTGTTTTTT.

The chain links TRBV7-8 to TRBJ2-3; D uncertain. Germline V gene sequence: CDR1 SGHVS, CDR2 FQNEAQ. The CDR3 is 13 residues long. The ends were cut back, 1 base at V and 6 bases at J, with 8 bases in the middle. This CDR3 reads CASSLDTVDTQYF. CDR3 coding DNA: TGTGCCAGCAGCTTAGATACAGTTGATACGCAGTATTTT.

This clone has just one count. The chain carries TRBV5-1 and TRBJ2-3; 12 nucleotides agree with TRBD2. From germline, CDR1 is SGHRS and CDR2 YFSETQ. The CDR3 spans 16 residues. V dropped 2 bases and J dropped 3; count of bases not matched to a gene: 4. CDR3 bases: TGCGCCAGCAGCTTAACGGGACTAGCGGGTACAGATACGCAGTATTTT. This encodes CASSLTGLAGTDTQYF.

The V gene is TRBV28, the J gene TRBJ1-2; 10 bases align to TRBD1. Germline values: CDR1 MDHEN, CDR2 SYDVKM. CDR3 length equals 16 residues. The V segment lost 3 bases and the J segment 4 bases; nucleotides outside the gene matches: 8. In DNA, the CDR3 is TGTGCCAGCAGTTTGACGGGACAGGGGTCCCTCTATGGCTACACCTTC. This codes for CASSLTGQGSLYGYTF.